This T cell receptor (beta chain) was sequenced in a study of cytomegalovirus exposure and HLA in healthy donors. Study outcomes and limitations: One cluster of highly shared sequence variants probably arose as a sequencing artifact. Researchers counted about 150 TCR beta chains as cytomegalovirus-associated.

V shed 6 bases and J 8 bases; nucleotides not matched to a gene: 10. There are 14 residues in the CDR3. Germline V gene lookup returns CDR1 MDHEN and CDR2 SYDVKM. This clone was detected a few times. The antigen remains unidentified. PCR amplification relied on 60 Vbeta primers (plus 13 Jbeta primers). The data were produced by immunoSEQ multiplex PCR, yet TCRdb's version contains in-frame clones alone and is incomplete. The table records tens of thousands of clones, about two thirds of them present only once. The sample consisted of PBMCs. This TCR was sampled from a woman in her 50s in good health and CMV-seropositive. This sequence joins TRBV28 and TRBJ1-2, with 9 bases identical to TRBD1. Here the CDR3 DNA reads TGTGCCAGCAGAACATACCGGGACAGGGACGGCTACACCTTC. Protein sequence: CASRTYRDRDGYTF.